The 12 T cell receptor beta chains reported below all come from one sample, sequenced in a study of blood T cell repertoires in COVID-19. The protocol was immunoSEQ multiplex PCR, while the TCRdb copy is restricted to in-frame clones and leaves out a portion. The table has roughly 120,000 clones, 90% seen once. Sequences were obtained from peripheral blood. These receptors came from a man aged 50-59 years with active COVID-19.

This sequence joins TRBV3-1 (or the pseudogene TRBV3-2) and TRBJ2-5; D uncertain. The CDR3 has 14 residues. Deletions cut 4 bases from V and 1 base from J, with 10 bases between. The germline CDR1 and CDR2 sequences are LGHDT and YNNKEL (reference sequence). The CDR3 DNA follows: TGTGCCAGCAGCCTGGTTGCGGTCCAAGAGACCCAGTACTTC. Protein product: CASSLVAVQETQYF.

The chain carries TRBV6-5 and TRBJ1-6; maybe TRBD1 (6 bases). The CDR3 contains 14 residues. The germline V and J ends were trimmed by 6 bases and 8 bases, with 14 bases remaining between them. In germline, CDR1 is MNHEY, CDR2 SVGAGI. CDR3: CASRTQGFYSPLHF. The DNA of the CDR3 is TGTGCCAGCAGGACCCAGGGGTTCTATTCACCCCTCCACTTT.

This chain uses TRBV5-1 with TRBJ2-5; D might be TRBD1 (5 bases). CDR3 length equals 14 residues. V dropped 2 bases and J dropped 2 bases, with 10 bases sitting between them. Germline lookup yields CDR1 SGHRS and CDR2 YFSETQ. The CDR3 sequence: CASSLLTAQETQYF. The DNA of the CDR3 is TGCGCCAGCAGCTTACTGACAGCACAAGAGACCCAGTACTTC.

CDR3 amino acids: CASNFGGTGELFF. The DNA for the CDR3 is TGTGCCAGTAATTTCGGGGGTACCGGGGAGCTGTTTTTT. V is TRBV19 and J is TRBJ2-2, with D tentatively TRBD2 (6 bases). CDR3 length: 13 amino acids. Trimming shortened V by 7 bases and J by 5 bases, and 11 bases separated the two germline ends. From germline, CDR1 is LNHDA and CDR2 SQIVND (reference sequence).

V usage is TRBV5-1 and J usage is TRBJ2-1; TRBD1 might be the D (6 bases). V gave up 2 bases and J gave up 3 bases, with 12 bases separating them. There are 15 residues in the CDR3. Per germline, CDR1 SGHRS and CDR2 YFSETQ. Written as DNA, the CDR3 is TGCGCCAGCAGCTTACAGGGTTCTGACTACAATGAGCAGTTCTTC. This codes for CASSLQGSDYNEQFF.

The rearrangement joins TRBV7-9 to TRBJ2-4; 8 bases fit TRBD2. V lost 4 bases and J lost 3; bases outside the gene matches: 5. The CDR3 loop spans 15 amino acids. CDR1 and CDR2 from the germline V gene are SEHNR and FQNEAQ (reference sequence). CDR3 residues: CASSSHGTSKNIQYF. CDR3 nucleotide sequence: TGTGCCAGCAGCTCCCACGGGACTAGCAAAAACATTCAGTACTTC.

The CDR3: CASSGGAWGGNTIYF. In DNA, the CDR3 is TGTGCCAGCAGCGGAGGGGCATGGGGTGGAAACACCATATATTTT. The chain carries TRBV5-4 and TRBJ1-3; D is perhaps TRBD1 (5 bases). V was shortened by 4 bases and J by 3 bases, with 14 bases between the two germline ends. The CDR3 has 15 residues. Per germline, CDR1 SGHNT and CDR2 YYREEE (reference sequence). The whole variable domain, filled in from reference TRBV5-4 and TRBJ1-3, reads ETGVTQSPTHLIKTRGQQVTLRCSSQSGHNTVSWYQQALGQGPQFIFQYYREEENGRGNFPPRFSGLQFPNYSSELNVNALELDDSALYLCASSGGAWGGNTIYFGEGSWLTVV.

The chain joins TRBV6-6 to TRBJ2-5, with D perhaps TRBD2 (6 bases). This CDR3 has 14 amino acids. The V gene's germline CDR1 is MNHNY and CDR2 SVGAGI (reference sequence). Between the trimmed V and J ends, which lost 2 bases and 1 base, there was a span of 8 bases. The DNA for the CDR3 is TGTGCCAGCAGTTACGGGACTCTCCAAGAGACCCAGTACTTC. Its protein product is CASSYGTLQETQYF.

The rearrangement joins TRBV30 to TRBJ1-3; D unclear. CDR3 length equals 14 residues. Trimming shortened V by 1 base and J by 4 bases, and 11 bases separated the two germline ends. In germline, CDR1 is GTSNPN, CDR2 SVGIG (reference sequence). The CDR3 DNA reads TGTGCCTGGAGTGCCGGCCTAGGAGGAAACACCATATATTTT. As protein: CAWSAGLGGNTIYF.

The CDR3 loop reads CASSYSGQGYYEQYF. The CDR3 DNA is TGTGCCAGCAGTTATAGCGGACAGGGGTACTACGAGCAGTACTTC. This sequence joins TRBV6-5 and TRBJ2-7; 9 nucleotides align to TRBD1. Trimming cost V 3 bases and J 3 bases; bases outside gene matches: 6. This CDR3 contains 15 residues. Germline assignment: CDR1 MNHEY and CDR2 SVGAGI.

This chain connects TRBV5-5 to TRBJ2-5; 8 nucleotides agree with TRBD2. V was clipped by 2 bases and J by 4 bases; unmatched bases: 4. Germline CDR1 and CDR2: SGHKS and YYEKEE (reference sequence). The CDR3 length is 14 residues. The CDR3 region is CASSFGTSGETQYF. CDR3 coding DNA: TGTGCCAGCAGCTTCGGGACTAGTGGAGAGACCCAGTACTTC.

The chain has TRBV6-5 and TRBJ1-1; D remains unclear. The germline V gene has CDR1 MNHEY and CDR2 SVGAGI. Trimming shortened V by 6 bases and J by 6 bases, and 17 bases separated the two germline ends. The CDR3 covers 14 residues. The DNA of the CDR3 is TGTGCCAGCAGAGTTCGAGGGCGGGTCGCTGAAGCTTTCTTT. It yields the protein CASRVRGRVAEAFF.